One and the same sample provided the 21 T cell receptor beta chains below, sequenced in a study of blood T cell repertoires in COVID-19 (TCRdb year 2020). To prepare the library, the immunoSEQ multiplex PCR assay was applied. Drawn from immuneACCESS, this table holds only the in-frame rearrangements with V and J called that TCRdb kept. Clones are partly lost; checked studies trace under half to an unresolved V gene and leave the rest unexplained. Here the sample has just under 350,000 clones; around nine tenths occur a single time. Together, the top ten hold roughly 6.6% of the sample. The sequenced sample consisted of peripheral blood. Receptor source: a woman aged 65 to 85 with COVID-19, enrolled during active disease.

The chain has TRBV19 and TRBJ2-1; 7 bases match TRBD2. Looked up from germline, CDR1 is LNHDA and CDR2 is SQIVND (reference sequence). The V and J ends lost 11 bases and 7 bases, in that order; junction bases with no gene match: 2. CDR3 length equals 10 residues. This chain's CDR3 is CASGRNEQFF. CDR3 DNA sequence: TGTGCCTCCGGGAGGAATGAGCAGTTCTTC.

Turning to this clone: The sample has other DNA sequences that encode this CDR3 too. The V and J genes are TRBV24-1 and TRBJ2-7; 7 bases line up with TRBD1. The CDR3 extends over 15 amino acids. Trimming at V came to 4 bases and at J to 2 bases, leaving 7 bases not matched to a gene. Per the germline V gene, CDR1 is KGHDR and CDR2 is SFDVKD. CDR3 in DNA: TGTGCCACCAGTGACCCTCGGGACAGCCCCTACGAGCAGTACTTC. It codes for CATSDPRDSPYEQYF.

The J gene is TRBJ2-7, the V gene TRBV5-6; TRBD2 matches 13 bases. Germline V CDR1 and CDR2: SGHDT, YYEEEE. The CDR3 contains 18 residues. V gave up 3 bases and J gave up 2 bases; unmatched junction bases: 11. The CDR3 DNA sequence: TGTGCCAGCAGCTCCGGACTAGCGGGGGCGATCCCCCCCTACGAGCAGTACTTC. It codes for CASSSGLAGAIPPYEQYF.

The rearrangement links TRBV19 to TRBJ2-1; D unclear. The CDR3 runs to 13 residues. From germline, CDR1 is LNHDA and CDR2 SQIVND (reference sequence). V lost 1 base, J lost 5 bases, and 6 bases lay in between. DNA of the CDR3: TGTGCCAGTAGTATAGGTCTAGACAATGAGCAGTTCTTC. The encoded protein is CASSIGLDNEQFF.

The V call is TRBV12-5, the J call TRBJ2-5; tentative D call: TRBD1 (6 bases). Germline CDR1 LGHNT, CDR2 FRNRAP. V lost 7 bases and J 5 bases, leaving 14 bases between the germline ends. The CDR3 has 13 residues. The CDR3: CASASDRRETQYF. Written as DNA, the CDR3 is TGTGCTAGTGCATCTGACAGGCGGGAGACCCAGTACTTC.

The V gene is TRBV12-5, the J gene TRBJ1-4, with D uncertain. Trimming removed 0 bases from V and 5 bases from J, with 13 bases in between. CDR3 length equals 16 residues. Germline values: CDR1 LGHNT, CDR2 FRNRAP. The CDR3: CASGLVRRVGNEKLFF. The CDR3 bases are TGTGCTAGTGGTTTGGTACGGCGGGTAGGGAATGAAAAACTGTTTTTT.

The DNA of the CDR3 is TGTGCCACCAGTAGCCCCATGAACACTGAAGCTTTCTTT. Translation: CATSSPMNTEAFF. This sequence joins TRBV24-1 and TRBJ1-1; D is unclear. CDR1 is KGHDR, CDR2 SFDVKD, per germline. The CDR3 has 13 amino acids. Trimming shortened V by 6 bases and J by 0 bases, and 7 bases separated the two germline ends.

The chain couples TRBV5-4 to TRBJ1-4; unclear D gene. With 7 bases removed from V and 0 bases from J, the gap between germline ends came to 19 bases. Germline CDR1 reads SGHNT; CDR2 reads YYREEE (reference sequence). This CDR3 has 17 residues. CDR3 in DNA: TGTGCCAGCCGTCTAGACCTGATACGTGCAACTAATGAAAAACTGTTTTTT. Translation: CASRLDLIRATNEKLFF.

This chain connects TRBV10-1 to TRBJ2-5, with 9 bases lining up with TRBD1. After removal of 4 bases from V and 3 bases from J, the junction contained 6 bases not matched to a gene. There are 15 residues in the CDR3. Germline CDR1 and CDR2: WNHNN and SYGVQD (reference sequence). CDR3 sequence: CASSGGQGQEETQYF. The CDR3 coding sequence is TGCGCCAGCAGTGGGGGACAGGGACAAGAAGAGACCCAGTACTTC.

In its sample, this clone was seen a few times. The CDR3 sequence is CALRGASGNTIYF. The CDR3 bases are TGTGCCCTACGCGGGGCCTCTGGAAACACCATATATTTT. This chain uses TRBV10-3 with TRBJ1-3, with D possibly being TRBD1 (5 bases). CDR3 length equals 13 residues. Germline CDR1 is ENHRY and CDR2 is SYGVKD. Trimming removed 11 bases at V and 0 bases at J, with 11 bases between.

This chain joins TRBV6-6 and TRBJ1-1; D gene uncertain. CDR3 length: 12 residues. Germline-derived CDR1 and CDR2 are MNHNY and SVGAGI (reference sequence). Trimming shortened V by 8 bases and J by 0 bases, and 7 bases separated the two germline ends. The CDR3 is CASSRMNTEAFF. DNA for the CDR3: TGTGCCAGCTCGCGGATGAACACTGAAGCTTTCTTT.

The chain carries TRBV28 and TRBJ1-6; TRBD1 matches 8 bases. Per germline, CDR1 MDHEN and CDR2 SYDVKM. The V gene end was trimmed by 5 bases and the J gene end by 4 bases; junction bases not matched to a gene: 4. The CDR3 is made up of 15 amino acids. CDR3 DNA sequence: TGTGCCAGCAGTCCGAGGACAGGGTATAATTCACCCCTCCACTTT. It specifies CASSPRTGYNSPLHF. The whole variable domain, filled in from reference TRBV28 and TRBJ1-6, reads DVKVTQSSRYLVKRTGEKVFLECVQDMDHENMFWYRQDPGLGLRLIYFSYDVKMKEKGDIPEGYSVSREKKERFSLILESASTNQTSMYLCASSPRTGYNSPLHFGNGTRLTVT.

The chain has TRBV7-2 and TRBJ1-3, with TRBD1 matching 9 bases. CDR1 is SGHTA, CDR2 FQGNSA, per germline. Trimming took 4 bases from V and 10 from J; bases not matched to a gene: 11. This CDR3 region has 15 residues. In DNA, the CDR3 is TGTGCCAGCAGCTCCCTAGGGACAGGGACAAGTACCATATATTTT. This sequence encodes CASSSLGTGTSTIYF.

The V call is TRBV5-1, the J call TRBJ1-2; D gene unclear. Trimming cost V 4 bases and J 1 base, with 5 bases left between them. Germline V CDR1 and CDR2: SGHRS, YFSETQ. The CDR3 contains 12 residues. CDR3 nucleotides: TGCGCCAGCAGCAGAGATAACTATGGCTACACCTTC. Encoded protein: CASSRDNYGYTF.

The J gene is TRBJ1-1, the V gene TRBV27; 7 bases align to TRBD1. V gave up 6 bases and J gave up 1 base; unmatched junction bases: 5. The CDR3 has 14 residues. CDR1 is MNHEY and CDR2 is SMNVEV in the germline V gene (reference sequence). The CDR3 coding sequence is TGTGCCAGCAGAAGAGGACAGGAGAACACTGAAGCTTTCTTT. Translating gives CASRRGQENTEAFF.

The chain links TRBV4-3 to TRBJ2-7; the D gene is possibly TRBD1 (6 bases). Trimming took off 0 bases at V and 3 bases at J, with 18 bases between the two ends. Germline CDR1 LGHNA, CDR2 YSLEER. The CDR3 sequence is 17 residues long. CDR3 in amino acids: CASSQDDDATGFYEQYF. CDR3 bases: TGCGCCAGCAGCCAAGACGACGACGCCACAGGGTTCTACGAGCAGTACTTC.

The genes are TRBV5-1 and TRBJ2-7; no reliable D call. The CDR3 covers 14 residues. Germline V gives CDR1 SGHRS, CDR2 YFSETQ. Trimming shortened V by 0 bases and J by 2 bases, and 9 bases separated the two germline ends. CDR3 loop: CASSLGVGPYEQYF. The CDR3 bases are TGCGCCAGCAGCTTGGGGGTGGGCCCCTACGAGCAGTACTTC.

This chain uses TRBV28 with TRBJ2-7, with a tentative D call TRBD2 (7 bases). Germline assignment: CDR1 MDHEN and CDR2 SYDVKM. The V gene lost 3 bases and the J gene lost 2 bases, with 11 bases spanning the gap. The CDR3 totals 14 residues. In DNA form, the CDR3 reads TGTGCCAGCAGTTTGGGGGGGGCGCCCTACGAGCAGTACTTC. Amino acids: CASSLGGAPYEQYF.

The chain employs TRBV24-1 and TRBJ2-7; D possibly corresponds to TRBD2 (6 bases). V lost 0 bases, J lost 2 bases, and 7 bases lay in between. Germline V lookup: CDR1 KGHDR, CDR2 SFDVKD. The CDR3 totals 14 residues. For the CDR3, the DNA is TGTGCCACCAGTGATTTGCGGGGGACCTACGAGCAGTACTTC. It translates to CATSDLRGTYEQYF.

CDR3 protein: CASSLLGQTWINYGYTF. The CDR3 DNA follows: TGTGCCAGCAGTTTATTAGGACAGACCTGGATTAACTATGGCTACACCTTC. The chain has TRBV28 and TRBJ1-2, with a possible D match to TRBD1 (6 bases). The CDR3 covers 17 residues. CDR1 and CDR2 from the germline V gene are MDHEN and SYDVKM. V was cut by 1 base and J by 1 base, with 16 bases left in between.

The rearrangement uses TRBV7-3 and TRBJ1-6; the D is unclear. Deletions cut 5 bases from V and 7 bases from J, with 12 bases between. The germline gives CDR1 SGHTA, CDR2 FQGTGA. The CDR3 spans 14 residues. CDR3 DNA: TGTGCCAGCAGCCTGGGCCAGGAAAATTCACCCCTCCACTTT. Its protein product is CASSLGQENSPLHF.